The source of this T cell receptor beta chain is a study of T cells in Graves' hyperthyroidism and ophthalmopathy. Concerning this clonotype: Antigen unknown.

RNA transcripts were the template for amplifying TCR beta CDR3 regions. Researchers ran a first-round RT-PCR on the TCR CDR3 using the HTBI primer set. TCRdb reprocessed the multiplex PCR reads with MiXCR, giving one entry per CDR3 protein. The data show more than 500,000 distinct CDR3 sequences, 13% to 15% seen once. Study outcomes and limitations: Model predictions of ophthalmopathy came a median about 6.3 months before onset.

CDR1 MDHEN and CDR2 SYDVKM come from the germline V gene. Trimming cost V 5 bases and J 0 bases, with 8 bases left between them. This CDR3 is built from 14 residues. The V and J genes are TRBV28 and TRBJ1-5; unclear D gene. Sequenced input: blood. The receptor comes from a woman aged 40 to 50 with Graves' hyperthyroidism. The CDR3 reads CASSNEYSNQPQHF. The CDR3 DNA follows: TGTGCCAGCAGTAACGAATATAGCAATCAGCCCCAGCATTTT.